A selection of T cell receptor beta chains follows, all from one sample in a study of blood T cell repertoires in COVID-19. The assay was immunoSEQ multiplex PCR, and TCRdb's table has in-frame clones only and misses some. The sample shows about 200,000 clones, approximately 85% of them seen only once. Sequencing was done on a sample of PBMCs or T cells enriched from blood (not recorded which). The receptors derive from a man in his forties with acute COVID-19. Each CDR3 is given with its conserved first and last residue. The order of the fields is J gene, V gene, clone size, D gene, CDR3 DNA, CDR3 protein. A D gene is named only where the DNA matches it firmly. Clone sizes are given selectively: once, few, many, or a class where the clone is expanded.

j_gene: TRBJ2-3; v_gene: TRBV11-3; abundance: once; d_gene: TRBD1; CDR3nt: TGTGCCAGCAGCTTTTGGACAGGGGAGGGTGCAGATACGCAGTATTTT; CDR3aa: CASSFWTGEGADTQYF
j_gene: TRBJ1-5; v_gene: TRBV5-1; abundance: NA; d_gene: NA; CDR3nt: TGCGCCAGCAGCCCCTTAGGGGATAGCAATCAGCCCCAGCATTTT; CDR3aa: CASSPLGDSNQPQHF
j_gene: TRBJ1-4; v_gene: TRBV6-7; abundance: NA; d_gene: NA; CDR3nt: TGTGCCAGCAGCCTACAGGGTCTTAGGGAAAAACTGTTTTTT; CDR3aa: CASSLQGLREKLFF
j_gene: TRBJ1-1; v_gene: TRBV7-6; abundance: NA; d_gene: NA; CDR3nt: TGTGCCAGCAGCTTACGGTCGGGGGGCACTGAAGCTTTCTTT; CDR3aa: CASSLRSGGTEAFF
j_gene: TRBJ2-2; v_gene: TRBV24-1; abundance: NA; d_gene: TRBD1; CDR3nt: TGTGCCACCAGTGATTCGGGACAGGGGGTCGGGAGCACCGGGGAGCTGTTTTTT; CDR3aa: CATSDSGQGVGSTGELFF
j_gene: TRBJ2-2; v_gene: TRBV6-5; abundance: NA; d_gene: NA; CDR3nt: TGTGCCAGCAGTTACGGGCGGAACACCGGGGAGCTGTTTTTT; CDR3aa: CASSYGRNTGELFF
j_gene: TRBJ2-7; v_gene: TRBV7-6; abundance: once; d_gene: TRBD1; CDR3nt: TGTGCCAGCAGCCCTGGGACAGGGGGGGATAGCTACGAGCAGTACTTC; CDR3aa: CASSPGTGGDSYEQYF
j_gene: TRBJ1-6; v_gene: TRBV5-4; abundance: NA; d_gene: NA; CDR3nt: TGTGCCAGCAGCTTGGTCGGTTCACCCCTCCACTTT; CDR3aa: CASSLVGSPLHF
j_gene: TRBJ2-7; v_gene: TRBV2; abundance: NA; d_gene: TRBD1; CDR3nt: TGTGCCAGCAGTGATAAGGTAGGGGGCCGGGAGCAGTACTTC; CDR3aa: CASSDKVGGREQYF
j_gene: TRBJ2-1; v_gene: TRBV25-1; abundance: NA; d_gene: TRBD2; CDR3nt: TGTGCCAGCAGGGGGCCGGGACTAGCGCCCAATGAGCAGTTCTTC; CDR3aa: CASRGPGLAPNEQFF
j_gene: TRBJ1-6; v_gene: TRBV5-5; abundance: few; d_gene: TRBD1; CDR3nt: TGTGCCAGCAGCTTGCCTCCGGGACAGGGTAATTCACCCCTCCACTTT; CDR3aa: CASSLPPGQGNSPLHF
j_gene: TRBJ2-1; v_gene: TRBV19; abundance: NA; d_gene: TRBD1; CDR3nt: TGTGCCAGTAGTACGATAACAGGGGGACCGTTCTTC; CDR3aa: CASSTITGGPFF
j_gene: TRBJ2-7; v_gene: TRBV6-5; abundance: NA; d_gene: TRBD2; CDR3nt: TGTGCCATCGGGACTAGCGGCTACGAGCAGTACTTC; CDR3aa: CAIGTSGYEQYF
j_gene: TRBJ1-2; v_gene: TRBV7-9; abundance: NA; d_gene: NA; CDR3nt: TGTGCCAGCAGCCCGCAAGACAGGCCCTATGGCTACACCTTC; CDR3aa: CASSPQDRPYGYTF
j_gene: TRBJ2-1; v_gene: TRBV4-2; abundance: NA; d_gene: TRBD1; CDR3nt: TGTGCCAGCAGCCTAAAGACAGGGGGCTGGTCAAATGAGCAGTTCTTC; CDR3aa: CASSLKTGGWSNEQFF
j_gene: TRBJ1-3; v_gene: TRBV9; abundance: once; d_gene: TRBD1; CDR3nt: TGTGCCAGCAGCGTAGCCTACAGGGGTTCCTCTGGAAACACCATATATTTT; CDR3aa: CASSVAYRGSSGNTIYF
j_gene: TRBJ2-3; v_gene: TRBV5-1; abundance: few; d_gene: TRBD2; CDR3nt: TGCGCCAGCAGCTTGGCCTCGCTAGCGGGCACAGATACGCAGTATTTT; CDR3aa: CASSLASLAGTDTQYF
j_gene: TRBJ2-3; v_gene: TRBV30; abundance: NA; d_gene: NA; CDR3nt: TGTGCCTGGAGCCCAAGGGGCAGGGGTGGCACAGATACGCAGTATTTT; CDR3aa: CAWSPRGRGGTDTQYF
j_gene: TRBJ2-1; v_gene: TRBV20-1; abundance: NA; d_gene: TRBD2; CDR3nt: TGCAGTGCTAGTTCCGGGACTAGCAATGAGCAGTTCTTC; CDR3aa: CSASSGTSNEQFF
j_gene: TRBJ2-6; v_gene: TRBV30; abundance: NA; d_gene: NA; CDR3nt: TGTGCCTGGTTCACAGGGTCCGGGGCCAACGTCCTGACTTTC; CDR3aa: CAWFTGSGANVLTF
j_gene: TRBJ1-2; v_gene: TRBV2; abundance: few; d_gene: NA; CDR3nt: TGTGCCAGCGGGGCGGGAGGGAATGGCTACACCTTC; CDR3aa: CASGAGGNGYTF
j_gene: TRBJ2-7; v_gene: TRBV10-1; abundance: NA; d_gene: TRBD2; CDR3nt: TGCGCCAGCAGCGAGGGACTAGCAGGATCGTACGAGCAGTACTTC; CDR3aa: CASSEGLAGSYEQYF
j_gene: TRBJ2-7; v_gene: TRBV2; abundance: NA; d_gene: NA; CDR3nt: TGTGCCAGCAGCCTAAATACCCCCTACGAGCAGTACTTC; CDR3aa: CASSLNTPYEQYF
j_gene: TRBJ1-3; v_gene: TRBV19; abundance: NA; d_gene: TRBD1; CDR3nt: TGTGCCAGTAGTATCCCCGGGACAGGGCAGCACACCATATATTTT; CDR3aa: CASSIPGTGQHTIYF
j_gene: TRBJ2-1; v_gene: TRBV5-6; abundance: NA; d_gene: TRBD2; CDR3nt: TGTGCCAGCAGTTACCCTAGCGGCCTTGAGCAGTTCTTC; CDR3aa: CASSYPSGLEQFF
j_gene: TRBJ1-4; v_gene: TRBV5-1; abundance: NA; d_gene: NA; CDR3nt: TGCGCCAGCAGTCTTTCCGACGGACTTAATGAAAAACTGTTTTTT; CDR3aa: CASSLSDGLNEKLFF
j_gene: TRBJ1-4; v_gene: TRBV7-2; abundance: NA; d_gene: TRBD1; CDR3nt: TGTGCCAGCAGCTTAGAGGCGAGGACAGGGGCTGCTCTGTTTTTT; CDR3aa: CASSLEARTGAALFF
j_gene: TRBJ1-5; v_gene: TRBV24-1; abundance: NA; d_gene: NA; CDR3nt: TGTGCCACCAGTGATTATCGGGACTTGCAGCCCCAGCATTTT; CDR3aa: CATSDYRDLQPQHF
j_gene: TRBJ2-2; v_gene: TRBV3-1/TRBV3-2; abundance: NA; d_gene: NA; CDR3nt: TGTGCCAGCAGTGGGTGGGGACTCCCTAACACCGGGGAGCTGTTTTTT; CDR3aa: CASSGWGLPNTGELFF
j_gene: TRBJ2-1; v_gene: TRBV7-3; abundance: NA; d_gene: NA; CDR3nt: TGTGCCAGCAGCAGCACAGGCTATCGCTCCTACAATGAGCAGTTCTTC; CDR3aa: CASSSTGYRSYNEQFF
j_gene: TRBJ1-4; v_gene: TRBV4-3; abundance: once; d_gene: TRBD1; CDR3nt: TGCGCCAGCAGCCAAGCGGACAGGGAGGGTGAAAAACTGTTTTTT; CDR3aa: CASSQADREGEKLFF
j_gene: TRBJ1-6; v_gene: TRBV12-3/TRBV12-4; abundance: NA; d_gene: NA; CDR3nt: TGTGCCAGCAGCCCGGGTTTTTCGGAACCCCTCCACTTT; CDR3aa: CASSPGFSEPLHF